These T cell receptor beta chains were read from a single sample in a study of blood T cell repertoires in COVID-19. Here immunoSEQ multiplex PCR was the method, and the copy in TCRdb shows in-frame clones only, minus some. Of about 260,000 clones listed, about 90% are singletons. The sequencing input was peripheral blood. The receptors stem from a person under 35 with COVID-19, enrolled during active disease. Each CDR3 is given with its conserved first and last residue. The D gene is left open where the match is weak. The size of a clone is reported for some rows only, either as once, few or many, or as a class for expanded clones.

d_call j_call clone_size v_call cdr3_nt cdr3_aa
NA TRBJ1-1 NA TRBV6-6 TGTGCCAGCAGCGCGGCGGAGATGAACACTGAAGCTTTCTTT CASSAAEMNTEAFF
NA TRBJ1-6 once TRBV5-3 TGTGCCAGAAGCTCGACAGAGGTCTTGCCCTATAATTCACCCCTCCACTTT CARSSTEVLPYNSPLHF
TRBD2 TRBJ2-7 NA TRBV5-5 TGTGCCAGCAGCCCAGGACTAGCGGGGAACTCCTACGAGCAGTACTTC CASSPGLAGNSYEQYF
NA TRBJ2-5 NA TRBV12-3/TRBV12-4 TGTGCCAGCAGTTTACGGCAGGTAGAGACCCAGTACTTC CASSLRQVETQYF
TRBD1 TRBJ2-7 NA TRBV6-5 TGTGCCAGCAGTTACTCGACAGGGGGCAACGAGCAGTACTTC CASSYSTGGNEQYF
NA TRBJ2-7 NA TRBV7-9 TGTGCCAGCAGCCGCGTGGGGGGAACCTACGAGCAGTACTTC CASSRVGGTYEQYF
NA TRBJ2-1 NA TRBV6-2/TRBV6-3 TGTGCCAGCAGTGCCCGGGAACACTCCTACAATGAGCAGTTCTTC CASSAREHSYNEQFF
TRBD2 TRBJ2-3 NA TRBV6-4 TGTGCCAGCAGTGACTCTAGCGGGAGGGCCGCAGATACGCAGTATTTT CASSDSSGRAADTQYF
NA TRBJ2-2 NA TRBV24-1 TGTGCCACCAGTGTAGCAGGGGGGACCGGGGAGCTGTTTTTT CATSVAGGTGELFF
NA TRBJ2-7 NA TRBV29-1 TGCAGCGTGTCGTGGTCGGGGATGGGCGAGCAGTACTTC CSVSWSGMGEQYF
TRBD2 TRBJ2-1 NA TRBV27 TGTGCCAGCAGTTTTCGACCGGGACTAACACTCTACAATGAGCAGTTCTTC CASSFRPGLTLYNEQFF
NA TRBJ2-1 NA TRBV12-3/TRBV12-4 TGTGCCAGCGGGGGCGGCTCCTACAATGAGCAGTTCTTC CASGGGSYNEQFF
NA TRBJ1-6 NA TRBV12-3/TRBV12-4 TGTGCCAGCAAAGCGGGTTTTGCACCCCTCCACTTT CASKAGFAPLHF
NA TRBJ2-7 NA TRBV2 TGTGCCAGCAGTGATGTCGGGAGCCGGTACGAGCAGTACTTC CASSDVGSRYEQYF
TRBD1 TRBJ2-7 NA TRBV24-1 TGTGCCACCTGGCTAGGGACAGGGGCCTACGAGCAGTACTTC CATWLGTGAYEQYF
NA TRBJ1-4 NA TRBV4-2 TGTGCCAGCAGCCAAGATCCAACAGGGAGGGATGAAAAACTGTTTTTT CASSQDPTGRDEKLFF
TRBD1 TRBJ1-2 NA TRBV24-1 TGTGCCACCAGTGATTACGGACAGGGAAACTATGGCTACACCTTC CATSDYGQGNYGYTF
TRBD2 TRBJ2-3 once TRBV5-6 TGTGCCAGCAGCTTGGGGGGTACTAGCGAACAGTATTTT CASSLGGTSEQYF
NA TRBJ2-1 once TRBV2 TGTGCCAGCAGTGATGAGGTAAATGAGCAGTTCTTC CASSDEVNEQFF
NA TRBJ1-6 NA TRBV21-1 TGTGCCATCCCCCCCGAGGGACTGCTGGGGTACGACTCCTATAATTCACCCCTCCACTTT CAIPPEGLLGYDSYNSPLHF
NA TRBJ1-6 NA TRBV6-1 TGTGCCAGCAGTGAAGTAGGACAGTCGAATTCACCCCTCCACTTT CASSEVGQSNSPLHF
TRBD1 TRBJ2-3 NA TRBV19 TGTGCCAGTAGTCGGGGACAGTACAGCACAGATACGCAGTATTTT CASSRGQYSTDTQYF
NA TRBJ1-1 NA TRBV11-2 TGTGCCAGCAGCTTCCCAGGGAACACTGAAGCTTTCTTT CASSFPGNTEAFF
NA TRBJ2-5 NA TRBV24-1 TGTGCCACCAGTGCACACACACAAGAGACCCAGTACTTC CATSAHTQETQYF
TRBD2 TRBJ2-4 NA TRBV19 TGTGCCAGTAGTATAGCGACGGGAGGGAAAAACATTCAGTACTTC CASSIATGGKNIQYF
TRBD1 TRBJ1-4 NA TRBV6-5 TGTGCCAGCAGGACAGGGCAAAAACTGTTTTTT CASRTGQKLFF
NA TRBJ2-1 NA TRBV7-9 TGTGCCAGCAGCTCGCAGGGCAATGAGCAGTTCTTC CASSSQGNEQFF
NA TRBJ2-7 NA TRBV16 TGTGCCAGCAGCCAATCGGACGGCAGGGGCTACGAGCAGTACTTC CASSQSDGRGYEQYF
NA TRBJ1-1 NA TRBV19 TGTGCCAGTAGTATTCCGTCGAGCGGGGCCGGGGGAATGAACACTGAAGCTTTCTTT CASSIPSSGAGGMNTEAFF
NA TRBJ1-3 NA TRBV28 TGTGCCAGTTCCCTTGACAGGCTCTCTGGAAACACCATATATTTT CASSLDRLSGNTIYF
NA TRBJ1-4 NA TRBV2 TGTGCCAGCAAATTGATGACGAGTGGGCCTGAAAAACTGTTTTTT CASKLMTSGPEKLFF
TRBD2 TRBJ2-1 NA TRBV6-4 TGTGCCAGCAGTGAATGGGAGGGCCCCTACAATGAGCAGTTCTTC CASSEWEGPYNEQFF
NA TRBJ2-1 NA TRBV28 TGTGCCAGCAGTTTATGGGTCCGGGAGCAGTTCTTC CASSLWVREQFF
TRBD2 TRBJ2-1 NA TRBV30 TGTGCCTGGAGTTTACCTCCGGGGACTAGCGGTGAGCAGTTCTTC CAWSLPPGTSGEQFF
NA TRBJ2-7 NA TRBV6-5 TGTGCCAGCAGTTACGACAGAAACTACGAGCAGTACTTC CASSYDRNYEQYF
TRBD2 TRBJ2-2 NA TRBV4-1 TGCGCCAGCAGCCAACTAGGCGGGAGGGGGCCCGGGGAGCTGTTTTTT CASSQLGGRGPGELFF
TRBD2 TRBJ2-7 NA TRBV2 TGTGCCAGCAGTAGGTCTAGCGGGAGGGTTCACTTC CASSRSSGRVHF
TRBD1 TRBJ2-2 NA TRBV6-2/TRBV6-3 TGTGCCAGCAGTTATTTCGGGACAGGGAAGGGCACCGGGGAGCTGTTTTTT CASSYFGTGKGTGELFF
NA TRBJ1-6 NA TRBV19 TGTGCCAGTAGTATACAGTCTCGGCCCCCAGGTGATTCACCCCTCCACTTT CASSIQSRPPGDSPLHF
TRBD1 TRBJ2-7 NA TRBV23-1 TGCGCCAGCAGTCACGGCAGGGGGTACGAGCAGTACTTC CASSHGRGYEQYF
NA TRBJ1-6 NA TRBV28 TGTGCCAGCGGCGGGAGCTCCTATAATTCACCCCTCCACTTT CASGGSSYNSPLHF